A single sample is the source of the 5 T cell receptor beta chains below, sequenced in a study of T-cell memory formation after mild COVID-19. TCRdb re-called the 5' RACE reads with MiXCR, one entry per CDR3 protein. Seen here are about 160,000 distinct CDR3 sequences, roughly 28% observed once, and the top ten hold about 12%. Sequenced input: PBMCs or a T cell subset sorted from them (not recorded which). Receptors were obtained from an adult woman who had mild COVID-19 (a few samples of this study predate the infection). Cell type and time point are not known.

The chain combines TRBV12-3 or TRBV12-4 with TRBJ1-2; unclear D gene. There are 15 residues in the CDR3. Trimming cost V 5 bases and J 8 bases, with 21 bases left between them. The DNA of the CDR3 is TGTGCCAGCAGTGCTACCGGGAAAGCCGCACGAGGCTACACCTTC. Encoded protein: CASSATGKAARGYTF.

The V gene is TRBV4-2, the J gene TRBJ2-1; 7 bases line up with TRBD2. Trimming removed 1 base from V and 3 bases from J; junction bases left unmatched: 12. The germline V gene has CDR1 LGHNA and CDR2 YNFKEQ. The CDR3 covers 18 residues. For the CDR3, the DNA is TGTGCCAGCAGCCAAGCGGTCGGCGGGAGCCCGCGCTACAATGAGCAGTTCTTC. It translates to CASSQAVGGSPRYNEQFF.

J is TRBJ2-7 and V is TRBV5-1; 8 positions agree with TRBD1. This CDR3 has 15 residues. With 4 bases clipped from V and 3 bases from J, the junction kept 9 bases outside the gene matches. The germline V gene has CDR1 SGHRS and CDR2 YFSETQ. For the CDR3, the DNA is TGCGCCAGCAGCGGCAGGGGGCGACTTGACTACGAGCAGTACTTC. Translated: CASSGRGRLDYEQYF.

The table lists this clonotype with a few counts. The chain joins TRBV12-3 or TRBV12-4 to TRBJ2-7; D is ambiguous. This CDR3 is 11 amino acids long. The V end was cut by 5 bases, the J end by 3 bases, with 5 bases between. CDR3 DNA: TGTGCCAGCAGTAACGGCTACGAGCAGTACTTC. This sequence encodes CASSNGYEQYF.

CDR3 coding DNA: TGCGCCAGCAGCTTGGGATCGACTAGCAGCTCCTACGAGCAGTACTTC. Translated: CASSLGSTSSSYEQYF. V is TRBV5-1 and J is TRBJ2-7; 7 nucleotides agree with TRBD2. V lost 0 bases and J lost 0; bases outside the gene matches: 6. The CDR3 spans 16 residues. Germline assignment: CDR1 SGHRS and CDR2 YFSETQ.